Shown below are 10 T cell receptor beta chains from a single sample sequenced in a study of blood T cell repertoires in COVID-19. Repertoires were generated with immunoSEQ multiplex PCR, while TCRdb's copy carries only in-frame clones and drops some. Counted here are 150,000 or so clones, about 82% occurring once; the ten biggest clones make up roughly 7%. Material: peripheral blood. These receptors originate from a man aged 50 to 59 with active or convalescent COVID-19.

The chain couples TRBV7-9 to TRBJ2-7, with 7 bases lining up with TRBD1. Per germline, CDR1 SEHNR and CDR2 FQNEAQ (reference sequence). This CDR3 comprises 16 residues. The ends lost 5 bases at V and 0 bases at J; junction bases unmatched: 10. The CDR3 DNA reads TGTGCCAGCAGCCCGCCCGCCGGGACAGACTCCTACGAGCAGTACTTC. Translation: CASSPPAGTDSYEQYF.

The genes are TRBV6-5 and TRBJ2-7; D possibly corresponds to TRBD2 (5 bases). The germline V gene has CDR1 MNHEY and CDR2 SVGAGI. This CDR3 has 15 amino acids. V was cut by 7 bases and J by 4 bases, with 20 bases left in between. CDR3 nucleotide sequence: TGTGCCAGCACCGCAAGCCTCTACGGGATGTACGAGCAGTACTTC. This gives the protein CASTASLYGMYEQYF.

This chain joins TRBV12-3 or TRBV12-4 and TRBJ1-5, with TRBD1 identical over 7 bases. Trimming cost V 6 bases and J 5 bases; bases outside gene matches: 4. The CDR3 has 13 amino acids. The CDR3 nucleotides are TGTGCCAGCAGGTCCAGGGGGGATCAGCCCCAGCATTTT. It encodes CASRSRGDQPQHF.

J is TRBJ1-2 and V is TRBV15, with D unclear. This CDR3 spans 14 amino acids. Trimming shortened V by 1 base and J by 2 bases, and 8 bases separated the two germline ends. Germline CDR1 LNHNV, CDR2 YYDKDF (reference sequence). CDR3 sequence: CATSRGPGNYGYTF. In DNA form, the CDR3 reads TGTGCCACCAGCAGAGGACCGGGAAACTATGGCTACACCTTC.

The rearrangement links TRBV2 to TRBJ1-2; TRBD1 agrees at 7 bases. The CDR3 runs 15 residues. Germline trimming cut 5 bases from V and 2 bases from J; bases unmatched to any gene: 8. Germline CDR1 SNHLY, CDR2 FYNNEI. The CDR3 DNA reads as TGTGCCAGCAGTAGGCCGGGACAGAAGAACTATGGCTACACCTTC. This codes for CASSRPGQKNYGYTF. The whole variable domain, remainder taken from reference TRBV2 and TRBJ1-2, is EPEVTQTPSHQVTQMGQEVILRCVPISNHLYFYWYRQILGQKVEFLVSFYNNEISEKSEIFDDQFSVERPDGSNFTLKIRSTKLEDSAMYFCASSRPGQKNYGYTFGSGTRLTVV.

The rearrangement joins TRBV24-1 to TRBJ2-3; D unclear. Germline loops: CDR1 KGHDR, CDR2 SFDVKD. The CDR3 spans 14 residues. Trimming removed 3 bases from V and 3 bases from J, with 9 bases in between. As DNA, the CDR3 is TGTGCCACCAGTGATCGCAGGTGGACAGATACGCAGTATTTT. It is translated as CATSDRRWTDTQYF.

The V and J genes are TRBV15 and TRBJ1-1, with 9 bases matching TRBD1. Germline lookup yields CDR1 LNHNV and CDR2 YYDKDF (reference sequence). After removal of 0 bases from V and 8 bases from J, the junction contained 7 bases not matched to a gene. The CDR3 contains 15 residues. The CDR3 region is CATSRDTGTGSEAFF. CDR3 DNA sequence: TGTGCCACCAGCAGAGATACGGGGACAGGGTCGGAAGCTTTCTTT.

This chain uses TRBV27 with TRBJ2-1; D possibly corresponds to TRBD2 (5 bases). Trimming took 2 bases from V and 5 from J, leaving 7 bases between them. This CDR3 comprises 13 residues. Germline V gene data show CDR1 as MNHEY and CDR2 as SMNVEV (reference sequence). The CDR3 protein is CASSLSGNNEQFF. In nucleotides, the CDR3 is TGTGCCAGCAGTTTAAGCGGTAACAATGAGCAGTTCTTC.

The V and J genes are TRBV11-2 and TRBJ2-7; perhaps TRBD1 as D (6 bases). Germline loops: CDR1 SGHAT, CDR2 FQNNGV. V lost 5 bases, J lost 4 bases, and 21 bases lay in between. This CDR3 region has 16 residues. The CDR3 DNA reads TGTGCCAGCAGCGTAGCGAGGGGGTCCCTTGGATACGAGCAGTACTTC. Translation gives CASSVARGSLGYEQYF.

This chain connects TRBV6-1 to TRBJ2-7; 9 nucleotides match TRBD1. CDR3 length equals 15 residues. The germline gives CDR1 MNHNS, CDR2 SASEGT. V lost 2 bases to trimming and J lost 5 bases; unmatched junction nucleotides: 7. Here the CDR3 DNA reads TGTGCCAGCAGTGAACTTGACGGGACAGGGAACGAGCAGTACTTC. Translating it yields CASSELDGTGNEQYF.